The 7 T cell receptor beta chains in this list originate from one sample, sequenced in a study of blood T cells in healthy people across ages. The second PCR ran roughly 6 to 11 cycles with a sample-barcoded 5' primer and J-beta primers. TCRdb itself ran the 5' RACE reads through MiXCR, one entry per CDR3 protein. This sample has hundreds of thousands of distinct CDR3 sequences; about 52% occur once, and the top ten carry roughly 34%. The sample taken for sequencing was blood. These receptors all come from a woman aged 55-69 years in good health.

The rearrangement uses TRBV5-1 and TRBJ2-1, with D unresolved. Germline assignment: CDR1 SGHRS and CDR2 YFSETQ. The CDR3 spans 12 residues. Between the trimmed V and J ends, which lost 3 bases and 11 bases, there was a span of 12 bases. The CDR3 loop reads CASSSPEPQQFF. The DNA for the CDR3 is TGCGCCAGCAGCTCACCGGAACCACAGCAGTTCTTC.

This clonotype was observed a few times. The chain employs TRBV29-1 and TRBJ2-5, with D possibly being TRBD2 (5 bases). Germline loops: CDR1 SQVTM, CDR2 ANQGSEA. V shed 4 bases and J shed 4 bases, with 10 bases lying between them. This CDR3 has 12 residues. The CDR3 DNA reads TGCAGCGTTGGAGCTCGGGGAGAGACCCAGTACTTC. This encodes CSVGARGETQYF.

The chain links TRBV7-3 to TRBJ2-1; 9 nucleotides line up with TRBD2. In germline, CDR1 is SGHTA, CDR2 FQGTGA. J was trimmed by 3 bases and V by 6 bases; bases with no gene match: 3. The CDR3 length is 14 residues. The DNA for the CDR3 is TGTGCCAGCAGGACTAGCGGCGACTACAATGAGCAGTTCTTC. It is translated as CASRTSGDYNEQFF.

This clonotype was observed a few times. The V gene is TRBV15, the J gene TRBJ2-1; tentative D call: TRBD1 (5 bases). V lost 1 base, J lost 3 bases, and 13 bases lay in between. From germline, CDR1 is LNHNV and CDR2 YYDKDF (reference sequence). The CDR3 runs 16 residues. CDR3 DNA sequence: TGTGCCACCAGCAGAGTTGGCCAGGGTTTCTACAATGAGCAGTTCTTC. Translated: CATSRVGQGFYNEQFF.

This clonotype was seen a handful of times. The V call is TRBV13, the J call TRBJ2-3; the match to TRBD2 covers 12 bases. V lost 0 bases to trimming and J lost 4 bases; unmatched junction nucleotides: 8. CDR1 PRHDT and CDR2 FYEKMQ come from the germline V gene (reference sequence). This CDR3 has 18 amino acids. CDR3 DNA: TGTGCCAGCAGCTTAGGTCAAGCTAGCGGGAGGGCCTCAGATACGCAGTATTTT. Translated: CASSLGQASGRASDTQYF.

In its sample, this clonotype was seen once. The V and J genes are TRBV7-9 and TRBJ1-2; 10 bases line up with TRBD1. Germline assignment: CDR1 SEHNR and CDR2 FQNEAQ (reference sequence). CDR3 length equals 15 residues. The V segment lost 5 bases and the J segment 4 bases; nucleotides outside the gene matches: 7. The CDR3 region has the DNA TGTGCCAGCAGCCGGGGGACAGGGGTAGCCTATGGCTACACCTTC. Encoded protein: CASSRGTGVAYGYTF.

This clonotype was recorded at least ten times. The rearrangement joins TRBV7-2 to TRBJ1-2; the D is unclear. The CDR3 is made up of 15 amino acids. Germline CDR1 SGHTA, CDR2 FQGNSA. Trimming pared 5 bases from V and 5 bases from J, leaving 18 bases between. Here the CDR3 DNA reads TGTGCCAGCAGCCCAGGAGGCCCCGCAGCATATGGCTACACCTTC. Amino acids: CASSPGGPAAYGYTF.